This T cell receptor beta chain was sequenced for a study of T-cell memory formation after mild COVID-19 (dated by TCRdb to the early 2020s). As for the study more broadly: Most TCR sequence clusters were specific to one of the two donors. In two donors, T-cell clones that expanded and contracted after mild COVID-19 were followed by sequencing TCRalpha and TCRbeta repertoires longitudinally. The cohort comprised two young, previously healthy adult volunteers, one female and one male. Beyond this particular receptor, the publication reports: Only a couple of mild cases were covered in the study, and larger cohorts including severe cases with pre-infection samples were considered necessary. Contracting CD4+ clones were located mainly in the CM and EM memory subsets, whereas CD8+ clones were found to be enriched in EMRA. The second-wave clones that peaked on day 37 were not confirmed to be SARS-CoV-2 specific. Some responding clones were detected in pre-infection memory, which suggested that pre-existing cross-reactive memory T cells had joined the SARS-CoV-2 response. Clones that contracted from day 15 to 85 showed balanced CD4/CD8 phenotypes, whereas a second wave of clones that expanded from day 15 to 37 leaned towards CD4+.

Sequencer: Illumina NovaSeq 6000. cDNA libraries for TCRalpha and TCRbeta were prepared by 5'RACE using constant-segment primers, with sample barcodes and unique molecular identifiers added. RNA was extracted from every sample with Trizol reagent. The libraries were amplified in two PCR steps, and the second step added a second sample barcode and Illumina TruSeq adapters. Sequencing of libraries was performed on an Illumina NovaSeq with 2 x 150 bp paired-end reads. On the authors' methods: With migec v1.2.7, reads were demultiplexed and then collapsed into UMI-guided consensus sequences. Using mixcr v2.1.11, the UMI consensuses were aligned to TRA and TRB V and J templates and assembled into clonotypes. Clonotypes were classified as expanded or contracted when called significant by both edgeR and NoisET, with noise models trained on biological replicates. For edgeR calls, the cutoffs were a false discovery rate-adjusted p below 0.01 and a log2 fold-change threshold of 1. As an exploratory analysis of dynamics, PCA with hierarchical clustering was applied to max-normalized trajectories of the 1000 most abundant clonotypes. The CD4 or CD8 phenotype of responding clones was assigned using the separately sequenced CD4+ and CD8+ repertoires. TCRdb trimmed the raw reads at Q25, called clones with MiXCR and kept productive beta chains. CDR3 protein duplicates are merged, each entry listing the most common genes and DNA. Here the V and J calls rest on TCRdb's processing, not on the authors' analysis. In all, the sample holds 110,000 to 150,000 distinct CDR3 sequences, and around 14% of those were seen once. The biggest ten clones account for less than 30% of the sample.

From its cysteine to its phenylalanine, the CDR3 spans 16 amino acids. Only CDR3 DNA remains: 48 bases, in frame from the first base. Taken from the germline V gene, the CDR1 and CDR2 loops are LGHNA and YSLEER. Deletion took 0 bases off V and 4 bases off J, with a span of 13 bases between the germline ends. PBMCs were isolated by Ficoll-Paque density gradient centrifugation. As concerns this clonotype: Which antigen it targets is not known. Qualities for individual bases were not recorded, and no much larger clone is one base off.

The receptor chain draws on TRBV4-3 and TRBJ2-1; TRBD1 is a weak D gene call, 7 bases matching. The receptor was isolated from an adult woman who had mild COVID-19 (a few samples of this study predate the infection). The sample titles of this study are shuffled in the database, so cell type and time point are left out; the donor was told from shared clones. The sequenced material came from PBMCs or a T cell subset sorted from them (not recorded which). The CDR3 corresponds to CASSQDWGDSYNEQFF. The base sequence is TGCGCCAGCAGCCAAGATTGGGGGGACAGTTACAATGAGCAGTTCTTC.